The entry that follows covers one T cell receptor beta chain sequence. The data originate from a study of Ad26.COV2.S vaccination and SARS-CoV-2 variants. Indicated treatment: some 19 received Ad26.COV2.S at low or high dose, single or two shots; 5 received placebo; per-sample allocation not given. Samples were taken on day 63 after the first vaccine or placebo injection. Method: immunoSEQ multiplex PCR; TCRdb's copy keeps in-frame clones and lacks some. The repertoire holds roughly 400,000 clones, with approximately 90% as singletons. From germline, CDR1 is MDHEN and CDR2 SYDVKM. CDR3 length: 14 residues. The V and J ends lost 3 bases and 7 bases, in that order; junction bases with no gene match: 6.

This specimen consisted of peripheral blood, obtained in a trial of Ad26.COV2.S vaccine versus placebo. This TCR derives from a person between 18 and 59 years old who received the Ad26.COV2.S COVID-19 vaccine or a placebo. The chain carries TRBV28 and TRBJ1-2; 9 nucleotides align to TRBD1. CDR3 sequence reads: CASSFPGQGRGYTF. CDR3 DNA: TGTGCCAGCAGTTTCCCGGGACAGGGCCGTGGCTACACCTTC.